The 16 T cell receptor beta chains in this list originate from one sample, sequenced in a study of CD8+ T cells in alopecia areata. Specified treatment: oral pan-JAK inhibitor, 5-10 mg twice daily. RNA was extracted and reverse transcribed into cDNA as the sequencing template. TCRdb's copy holds only in-frame clones and misses some; the assay was immunoSEQ multiplex PCR. The sample comprises more than 110,000 clones, around half of which are singletons, and less than 20% rests with the top ten. The sequencing here drew on CD8+ T cells sorted from blood, taken at week 4, from a patient treated with tofacitinib. Receptor source: a human donor with alopecia areata.

The chain couples TRBV27 to TRBJ2-1; 9 bases match TRBD2. CDR3 size: 15 residues. V trimming: 5 bases; J trimming: 4 bases; junction bases outside the gene matches: 6. Germline values: CDR1 MNHEY, CDR2 SMNVEV (reference sequence). The CDR3 nucleotides read TGTGCCAGCAGTCTCAGCGGGGGGCCATACAATGAGCAGTTCTTC. Its protein product is CASSLSGGPYNEQFF.

The V gene is TRBV29-1, the J gene TRBJ1-2; D gene uncertain. Germline V gene lookup returns CDR1 SQVTM and CDR2 ANQGSEA. Between the trimmed V and J ends, which lost 0 bases and 0 bases, there was a span of 2 bases. The CDR3 runs to 12 residues. CDR3 DNA sequence: TGCAGCGTTGAAGATGCTAACTATGGCTACACCTTC. Protein product: CSVEDANYGYTF.

The chain recombines TRBV2 with TRBJ2-7; D uncertain. CDR1 is SNHLY and CDR2 is FYNNEI in the germline V gene. Between the trimmed V and J ends, which lost 1 base and 1 base, there was a span of 8 bases. CDR3 length: 14 residues. CDR3: CASSEVLESYEQYF. The CDR3 nucleotides read TGTGCCAGCAGTGAAGTGCTAGAATCCTACGAGCAGTACTTC. The full variable domain, completed using reference TRBV2 and TRBJ2-7, is EPEVTQTPSHQVTQMGQEVILRCVPISNHLYFYWYRQILGQKVEFLVSFYNNEISEKSEIFDDQFSVERPDGSNFTLKIRSTKLEDSAMYFCASSEVLESYEQYFGPGTRLTVT.

V is TRBV15 and J is TRBJ2-1; possibly TRBD2 for D (5 bases). The CDR3 has 13 amino acids. Per the germline V gene, CDR1 is LNHNV and CDR2 is YYDKDF (reference sequence). Trimming shortened V by 5 bases and J by 8 bases, and 13 bases separated the two germline ends. The CDR3 protein is CATSGREAHEQFF. CDR3 sequence (DNA): TGTGCCACCAGCGGTCGGGAAGCCCATGAGCAGTTCTTC.

The J gene is TRBJ2-1, the V gene TRBV7-9; 7 bases are a match to TRBD1. The junction had 4 bases not matched to a gene; V was cut back by 4 bases and J by 7 bases. Germline-derived CDR1 and CDR2 are SEHNR and FQNEAQ (reference sequence). This CDR3 region has 13 residues. CDR3 sequence: CASSSGQPNEQFF. The CDR3 region has the DNA TGTGCCAGCAGCTCGGGACAGCCTAATGAGCAGTTCTTC. Variable domain in full (rest from reference TRBV7-9 and TRBJ2-1): DTGVSQNPRHKITKRGQNVTFRCDPISEHNRLYWYRQTLGQGPEFLTYFQNEAQLEKSRLLSDRFSAERPKGSFSTLEIQRTEQGDSAMYLCASSSGQPNEQFFGPGTRLTVL.

The chain uses TRBV9 and TRBJ2-2, with 7 bases that match TRBD2. V was clipped by 4 bases and J by 4 bases; unmatched bases: 7. CDR1 SGDLS and CDR2 YYNGEE come from the germline V gene. This CDR3 comprises 15 residues. CDR3 DNA: TGTGCCAGCAGCCCCCGACTAGCAGGCACCGGGGAGCTGTTTTTT. Translated, it gives CASSPRLAGTGELFF.

Only a few counts were recorded for this clone. This sequence joins TRBV30 and TRBJ1-2; a possible D gene is TRBD1 (5 bases). The CDR3 is 13 residues long. Trimming left V 1 base short and J 0 bases short, with 6 bases between. Germline CDR1 GTSNPN, CDR2 SVGIG (reference sequence). Written as DNA, the CDR3 is TGTGCCTGGAGTGGGGGGACTAACTATGGCTACACCTTC. Its protein product is CAWSGGTNYGYTF.

V gene TRBV27 combines with J gene TRBJ2-7, with TRBD2 matching over 10 bases. V trimming: 0 bases; J trimming: 5 bases; junction bases outside the gene matches: 4. Germline-derived CDR1 and CDR2 are MNHEY and SMNVEV (reference sequence). The CDR3 sequence is 15 residues long. The CDR3: CASSLSLAGDHEQYF. CDR3 DNA: TGTGCCAGCAGTTTATCGCTAGCGGGGGATCACGAGCAGTACTTC.

This clone came up a few times. This chain links TRBV5-6 with TRBJ1-2, with TRBD1 identical over 8 bases. V shed 2 bases, J shed 4 bases, and the junction held 4 bases outside the gene matches. Germline assignment: CDR1 SGHDT and CDR2 YYEEEE. The CDR3 covers 14 residues. CDR3 protein: CASSFGQGVYGYTF. The CDR3 DNA sequence: TGTGCCAGCAGCTTCGGACAGGGTGTCTATGGCTACACCTTC. Using reference TRBV5-6 and TRBJ1-2 for the parts outside the CDR3, the full variable domain is DAGVTQSPTHLIKTRGQQVTLRCSPKSGHDTVSWYQQALGQGPQFIFQYYEEEERQRGNFPDRFSGHQFPNYSSELNVNALLLGDSALYLCASSFGQGVYGYTFGSGTRLTVV.

The chain carries TRBV4-3 and TRBJ2-6, with unresolved D. The CDR3 consists of 15 residues. The germline CDR1 and CDR2 sequences are LGHNA and YSLEER. The V end was cut by 1 base, the J end by 0 bases, with 4 bases between. The CDR3 DNA reads TGCGCCAGCAGCCAAGTCCTCTCTGGGGCCAACGTCCTGACTTTC. Encoded protein: CASSQVLSGANVLTF.

The chain recombines TRBV5-1 with TRBJ2-2, with D possibly matching TRBD1 (6 bases). The length of the CDR3 is 18 residues. CDR1 SGHRS and CDR2 YFSETQ come from the germline V gene. Between the trimmed V and J ends, which lost 1 base and 3 bases, there was a span of 19 bases. The CDR3 reads CASSLLAGVWADTGELFF. Written as DNA, the CDR3 is TGCGCCAGCAGCTTGCTTGCAGGGGTATGGGCGGACACCGGGGAGCTGTTTTTT.

The CDR3 spells CASSLERDTEAFF. In DNA form, the CDR3 reads TGCGCCAGCAGCTTGGAGAGAGACACTGAAGCTTTCTTT. V usage is TRBV5-1 and J usage is TRBJ1-1, with D unclear. The CDR3 runs 13 residues. V was clipped by 0 bases and J by 3 bases, with 6 bases between them. The germline V gene encodes CDR1 SGHRS and CDR2 YFSETQ.

The chain links TRBV30 to TRBJ2-7, with D possibly TRBD1 on 6 matching bases. Trimming removed 6 bases from V and 3 bases from J, with 12 bases in between. This CDR3 has 12 amino acids. In germline, CDR1 is GTSNPN, CDR2 SVGIG (reference sequence). CDR3 in amino acids: CACNQDSYEQYF. As DNA, the CDR3 is TGTGCCTGTAACCAGGACAGCTACGAGCAGTACTTC.

V usage is TRBV27 and J usage is TRBJ1-1, with D hard to call. This CDR3 is built from 13 residues. Germline lookup yields CDR1 MNHEY and CDR2 SMNVEV (reference sequence). V lost 1 base, J lost 10 bases, and 13 bases lay in between. The CDR3 reads CASSLFGEGPAFF. CDR3 sequence (DNA): TGTGCCAGCAGTTTATTCGGGGAAGGGCCAGCTTTCTTT.

J is TRBJ2-7 and V is TRBV7-9, with D perhaps TRBD1 or TRBD2 (5 bases each). Germline V lookup: CDR1 SEHNR, CDR2 FQNEAQ (reference sequence). With 4 bases removed from V and 2 bases from J, the gap between germline ends came to 9 bases. This CDR3 has 13 amino acids. CDR3 protein: CASSWDAPYEQYF. In nucleotides, the CDR3 is TGTGCCAGCAGCTGGGACGCCCCCTACGAGCAGTACTTC.

The chain combines TRBV27 with TRBJ2-7, with D perhaps matching TRBD1 or TRBD2 (6 bases each). Trimming stripped 7 bases from V and 7 bases from J, with 20 bases between. CDR3 length: 14 amino acids. CDR1 and CDR2 from the germline V gene are MNHEY and SMNVEV (reference sequence). CDR3 nucleotides: TGTGCCAGCACTCAAGTCGGGGGCCTGGGGGAGCAGTACTTC. Encoded protein: CASTQVGGLGEQYF.